This T cell receptor beta chain emerged from a study of PD-L1 blockade in urothelial cancer. Study information: Of prior chemotherapy regimens, patients had received between 0 and 3.

In its sample, this clone was seen a few times. This sample's time point: pretreatment peripheral blood. Germline V gene lookup returns CDR1 MDHEN and CDR2 SYDVKM. The CDR3 consists of 13 residues. V was trimmed by 6 bases and J by 4 bases, leaving 12 bases between them. Sequenced by immunoSEQ multiplex PCR; TCRdb stores in-frame clones only, minus some. The sample lists some 45,000 clones, 80% occurring once. The sample consisted of PBMCs, taken around atezolizumab (anti-PD-L1) treatment. The genes are TRBV28 and TRBJ1-2; D call uncertain. This sequence originates from a man aged 60-69 years with urothelial cancer. CDR3 nucleotide sequence: TGTGCCAGCAGAACGGGATCTTTCTATGGCTACACCTTC. Its translation is CASRTGSFYGYTF.